Each of the 5 T cell receptor beta chains below was sequenced from the same sample in a study of technical replicates of blood from a handful of donors. The assay was immunoSEQ multiplex PCR, and TCRdb's table has in-frame clones only and misses some. Of tens of thousands of clones in the sample, under 95% were seen once. Sequencing input: T cells isolated from PBMCs. The receptors were sampled from a human donor in good health.

The chain employs TRBV15 and TRBJ1-5; D not certain. CDR1 LNHNV and CDR2 YYDKDF come from the germline V gene (reference sequence). This CDR3 has 14 residues. Trimming pared 3 bases from V and 4 bases from J, leaving 10 bases between. Here the CDR3 DNA reads TGTGCCACCAGCAGCGCCGGACTAAATCAGCCCCAGCATTTT. Translation: CATSSAGLNQPQHF.

The V call is TRBV9, the J call TRBJ1-3; D might be TRBD1 (6 bases). Trimming pared 4 bases from V and 4 bases from J, leaving 18 bases between. CDR1 is SGDLS, CDR2 YYNGEE, per germline. The CDR3 loop spans 16 amino acids. As DNA, the CDR3 is TGTGCCAGCAGCTTGACCCCCGACAGGTACGGAAACACCATATATTTT. Amino acids: CASSLTPDRYGNTIYF.

The rearrangement uses TRBV6-5 and TRBJ1-6, with 8 bases aligning to TRBD1. The CDR3 sequence is 16 residues long. The ends lost 3 bases at V and 6 bases at J; junction bases unmatched: 7. Germline V CDR1 and CDR2: MNHEY, SVGAGI. The CDR3 DNA reads as TGTGCCAGCAGTTATAGCCAGGGGGCGAGTAATTCACCCCTCCACTTT. It is translated as CASSYSQGASNSPLHF.

V and J are TRBV5-1 and TRBJ2-2; 7 bases align to TRBD2. V was pared by 0 bases and J by 0 bases, with 2 bases of the junction left unmatched. This CDR3 is 16 amino acids long. Germline loops: CDR1 SGHRS, CDR2 YFSETQ. DNA of the CDR3: TGCGCCAGCAGCTTGGGGGAGGGAACGAACACCGGGGAGCTGTTTTTT. Translated, it gives CASSLGEGTNTGELFF. The complete variable domain, with remaining parts taken from reference TRBV5-1 and TRBJ2-2, reads KAGVTQTPRYLIKTRGQQVTLSCSPISGHRSVSWYQQTPGQGLQFLFEYFSETQRNKGNFPGRFSGRQFSNSRSEMNVSTLELGDSALYLCASSLGEGTNTGELFFGEGSRLTVL.

The J gene is TRBJ2-5, the V gene TRBV27, with TRBD2 matching over 7 bases. The J segment lost 5 bases and the V segment lost 7 bases, leaving 19 bases of the junction unmatched. The V gene's germline CDR1 is MNHEY and CDR2 SMNVEV (reference sequence). CDR3 length equals 17 residues. The CDR3 DNA sequence: TGTGCCAGCAAACTTACTGGCTCGCCCACTAGCGTCGAGACCCAGTACTTC. Protein sequence: CASKLTGSPTSVETQYF.